This record covers a single TCR beta chain. Germline lookup yields CDR1 SGHDN and CDR2 FVKESK. V lost 3 bases and J lost 0; bases outside the gene matches: 8. The CDR3 contains 17 residues. This entry comes from a study of technical replicates of blood from a handful of donors. Generated by immunoSEQ multiplex PCR, the TCRdb table keeps only in-frame clones and is missing some. The sample lists around 76,000 clones, over 80% occurring once. V and J are TRBV14 and TRBJ1-2; 9 nucleotides agree with TRBD1. The receptor's source is a human donor in good health. Sequenced material: T cells isolated from PBMCs. CDR3 nucleotides: TGTGCCAGCAGCCAGGACGGACAGGGGCGTGCTAACTATGGCTACACCTTC. This sequence encodes CASSQDGQGRANYGYTF.